The 20 T cell receptor beta chains given below trace back to one sample, sequenced in a study of cytomegalovirus exposure and HLA in healthy donors. The PCR had 60 Vbeta and 13 Jbeta primers. The protocol was immunoSEQ multiplex PCR, while the TCRdb copy is restricted to in-frame clones and leaves out a portion. Among some 86,000 clones listed, less than 80% were seen once. The specimen was PBMCs. These TCRs come from a man between 25 and 39 years old in good health and CMV-seronegative.

V and J are TRBV5-1 and TRBJ2-1, with 11 bases fitting TRBD2. The CDR3 runs 15 residues. The germline CDR1 and CDR2 sequences are SGHRS and YFSETQ. Trimming cost V 3 bases and J 15 bases; bases outside gene matches: 14. CDR3 in DNA: TGCGCCAGCAGCTGGTCGACTAGCGGGGAGTCAGGGGGGTTCTTC. It translates to CASSWSTSGESGGFF.

This clone appeared once. This sequence joins TRBV7-9 and TRBJ1-6, with D possibly matching TRBD1 (6 bases). CDR3 size: 18 residues. The V gene's germline CDR1 is SEHNR and CDR2 FQNEAQ (reference sequence). The V end was cut by 4 bases, the J end by 0 bases, with 16 bases between. CDR3 sequence: CASSSTRTESSYNSPLHF. CDR3 DNA sequence: TGTGCCAGCAGCTCCACCCGGACAGAGAGCTCCTATAATTCACCCCTCCACTTT.

The chain carries TRBV7-2 and TRBJ1-2, with D unclear. V lost 4 bases, J lost 2 bases, and 17 bases lay in between. CDR1 is SGHTA, CDR2 FQGNSA, per germline. This CDR3 region has 16 residues. Here the CDR3 DNA reads TGTGCCAGCAGCTATTGGCCGGGTCTGAGCAACTATGGCTACACCTTC. Translation: CASSYWPGLSNYGYTF.

The chain combines TRBV9 with TRBJ1-1; 8 bases fit TRBD1. Per the germline V gene, CDR1 is SGDLS and CDR2 is YYNGEE. Trimming took 1 base from V and 5 from J; bases not matched to a gene: 10. The CDR3 length is 16 residues. CDR3 sequence: CASSVTNTGGWTEAFF. DNA for the CDR3: TGTGCCAGCAGCGTAACCAACACAGGGGGGTGGACTGAAGCTTTCTTT.

This clone was observed a few times. This chain joins TRBV4-1 and TRBJ2-5; D unresolved. Looked up from germline, CDR1 is MGHRA and CDR2 is YSYEKL. This CDR3 region has 13 residues. V was shortened by 1 base and J by 5 bases, with 8 bases between the two germline ends. The CDR3 sequence is CASSQAPLETQYF. In DNA, the CDR3 is TGCGCCAGCAGCCAAGCCCCATTGGAGACCCAGTACTTC.

This clone was seen a handful of times. The gene calls are TRBV7-9 and TRBJ2-3, with TRBD1 matching 9 bases. V shed 3 bases, J shed 3 bases, and the junction held 10 bases outside the gene matches. The V gene's germline CDR1 is SEHNR and CDR2 FQNEAQ (reference sequence). The CDR3 runs to 17 residues. CDR3: CASSLVTGGALTDTQYF. The CDR3 bases are TGTGCCAGCAGCTTGGTGACAGGGGGAGCCTTAACAGATACGCAGTATTTT.

The CDR3, as DNA: TGTGCCAGCAGTCAGACAGGGCTATACACTGAAGCTTTCTTT. This translates into CASSQTGLYTEAFF. This chain uses TRBV6-5 with TRBJ1-1; 7 nucleotides agree with TRBD1. CDR3 length: 14 amino acids. Germline V lookup: CDR1 MNHEY, CDR2 SVGAGI. Trimming cost V 5 bases and J 3 bases; bases outside gene matches: 6.

This chain joins TRBV5-1 and TRBJ2-7; 8 bases align to TRBD1. After removal of 0 bases from V and 3 bases from J, the junction contained 5 bases not matched to a gene. Germline lookup yields CDR1 SGHRS and CDR2 YFSETQ. CDR3 length: 15 amino acids. The CDR3 sequence is CASSLDGTGFYEQYF. The CDR3 DNA reads as TGCGCCAGCAGCTTGGATGGGACAGGATTCTACGAGCAGTACTTC. Variable domain in full (rest from reference TRBV5-1 and TRBJ2-7): KAGVTQTPRYLIKTRGQQVTLSCSPISGHRSVSWYQQTPGQGLQFLFEYFSETQRNKGNFPGRFSGRQFSNSRSEMNVSTLELGDSALYLCASSLDGTGFYEQYFGPGTRLTVT.

This clone came up a few times. The chain employs TRBV7-6 and TRBJ2-2; 8 positions agree with TRBD1. Losses at the gene ends were 2 bases for V and 1 base for J; bases not matched to a gene: 3. CDR1 is SGHVS and CDR2 is FNYEAQ in the germline V gene. CDR3 length: 16 residues. In nucleotides, the CDR3 is TGTGCCAGCAGCTTACAACAGGGGGTGAACACCGGGGAGCTGTTTTTT. Translating gives CASSLQQGVNTGELFF. The variable domain in full, with the rest retrieved from reference TRBV7-6 and TRBJ2-2, is GAGVSQSPRYKVTKRGQDVALRCDPISGHVSLYWYRQALGQGPEFLTYFNYEAQQDKSGLPNDRFSAERPEGSISTLTIQRTEQRDSAMYRCASSLQQGVNTGELFFGEGSRLTVL.

In nucleotides, the CDR3 is TGCGCCAGCAGCTGGGGGGACTACCCCTACGAGCAGTACTTC. Residues: CASSWGDYPYEQYF. The chain recombines TRBV5-1 with TRBJ2-7, with 7 bases identical to TRBD2. V trimming: 3 bases; J trimming: 2 bases; junction bases outside the gene matches: 5. The germline V gene encodes CDR1 SGHRS and CDR2 YFSETQ. CDR3 size: 14 residues.

This chain uses TRBV29-1 with TRBJ2-7, with a possible D match to TRBD2 (6 bases). V was cut by 6 bases and J by 7 bases, with 22 bases left in between. The CDR3 runs 14 residues. CDR1 is SQVTM and CDR2 is ANQGSEA in the germline V gene. The DNA for the CDR3 is TGCAGCGTAAAAACCGGGACTCCCGTACCAGAGCAGTACTTC. Amino acids: CSVKTGTPVPEQYF.

This clone was seen a few times. The V call is TRBV7-2, the J call TRBJ1-1; D is undetermined. The V end was cut by 3 bases, the J end by 1 base, with 9 bases between. Germline CDR1 SGHTA, CDR2 FQGNSA. This CDR3 spans 14 amino acids. This CDR3 is CASSLRAGNTEAFF. The CDR3 DNA reads TGTGCCAGCAGCTTGAGGGCAGGGAACACTGAAGCTTTCTTT.

The gene calls are TRBV5-6 and TRBJ2-3; TRBD1 might be the D (7 bases). The V end lost 2 bases, the J end lost 3 bases, and 13 bases lay between the germline ends. Germline V lookup: CDR1 SGHDT, CDR2 YYEEEE. The CDR3 has 15 amino acids. The CDR3 sequence: CASSFDREVTDTQYF. The DNA for the CDR3 is TGTGCCAGCAGCTTCGACAGGGAGGTGACAGATACGCAGTATTTT.

The chain recombines TRBV13 with TRBJ1-1, with D perhaps TRBD1 (6 bases). Germline CDR1 PRHDT, CDR2 FYEKMQ (reference sequence). The CDR3 has 15 amino acids. V was clipped by 5 bases and J by 1 base, with 14 bases between them. The CDR3 region is CASSRTGYRNTEAFF. In DNA form, the CDR3 reads TGTGCCAGCAGCCGCACAGGGTACCGGAACACTGAAGCTTTCTTT.

This clone has only a few counts. The V call is TRBV30, the J call TRBJ2-7; 10 nucleotides align to TRBD2. CDR3 length equals 13 residues. V was pared by 6 bases and J by 2 bases, with 4 bases of the junction left unmatched. The V gene's germline CDR1 is GTSNPN and CDR2 SVGIG (reference sequence). The CDR3 nucleotides are TGTGCCTGTGTAGCGGGAGGAACCTACGAGCAGTACTTC. Amino acid sequence: CACVAGGTYEQYF.

The gene calls are TRBV7-3 and TRBJ2-1; weak D call: TRBD1 (6 bases). This CDR3 spans 15 amino acids. Trimming stripped 3 bases from V and 0 bases from J, with 9 bases between. The germline V gene has CDR1 SGHTA and CDR2 FQGTGA. This CDR3 is CASSLDSNSYNEQFF. The CDR3 nucleotides are TGTGCCAGCAGCTTGGACAGTAACTCCTACAATGAGCAGTTCTTC.

V and J are TRBV7-2 and TRBJ2-5, with 9 bases lining up with TRBD2. The CDR3 spans 17 residues. V lost 2 bases and J lost 5; bases outside the gene matches: 12. CDR1 and CDR2 from the germline V gene are SGHTA and FQGNSA. This CDR3 reads CASSLKQSAGGGETQYF. The CDR3 DNA is TGTGCCAGCAGCTTAAAGCAGTCAGCGGGGGGCGGGGAGACCCAGTACTTC.

The chain links TRBV7-7 to TRBJ1-3; 7 bases map to TRBD1. The germline gives CDR1 SSHAT, CDR2 FNYEAQ (reference sequence). The CDR3 is 15 residues long. CDR3 in amino acids: CASPTGADSGNTIYF. The CDR3 coding sequence is TGTGCTAGCCCAACAGGGGCTGACTCTGGAAACACCATATATTTT.

The V gene is TRBV19, the J gene TRBJ1-5; TRBD1 is a possible D gene (6 bases). There are 13 residues in the CDR3. Germline-derived CDR1 and CDR2 are LNHDA and SQIVND (reference sequence). V was pared by 7 bases and J by 3 bases, with 10 bases between. CDR3 sequence reads: CASTPGDNQPQHF. In DNA form, the CDR3 reads TGTGCCAGTACCCCAGGGGACAATCAGCCCCAGCATTTT.

The rearrangement uses TRBV5-4 and TRBJ1-2; no definite D call. The CDR3 length is 15 residues. Germline assignment: CDR1 SGHNT and CDR2 YYREEE (reference sequence). V gave up 6 bases and J gave up 1 base, with 16 bases separating them. The CDR3, as DNA: TGTGCCAGCACCCTAGACGGCTCCGGTAACTATGGCTACACCTTC. As protein: CASTLDGSGNYGYTF.